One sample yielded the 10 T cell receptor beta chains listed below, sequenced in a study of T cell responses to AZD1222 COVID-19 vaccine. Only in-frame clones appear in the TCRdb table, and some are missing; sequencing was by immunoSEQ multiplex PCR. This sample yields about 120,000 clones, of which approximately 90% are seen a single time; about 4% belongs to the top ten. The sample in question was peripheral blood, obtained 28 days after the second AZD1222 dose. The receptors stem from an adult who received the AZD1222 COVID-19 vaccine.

The CDR3 DNA follows: TGTGCCAGTCGGGGACTAGCGGGGAACTACGAGCAGTACTTC. Translation: CASRGLAGNYEQYF. The chain links TRBV19 to TRBJ2-7, with 13 bases fitting TRBD2. Per the germline V gene, CDR1 is LNHDA and CDR2 is SQIVND (reference sequence). V was pared by 8 bases and J by 3 bases, with 4 bases of the junction left unmatched. The CDR3 contains 14 residues.

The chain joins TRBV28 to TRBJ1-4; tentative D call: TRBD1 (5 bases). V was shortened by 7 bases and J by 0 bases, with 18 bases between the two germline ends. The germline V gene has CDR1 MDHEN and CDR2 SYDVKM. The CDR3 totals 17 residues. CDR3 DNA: TGTGCCAGCACTAACCTAGCCCGGGGGACAACTAATGAAAAACTGTTTTTT. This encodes CASTNLARGTTNEKLFF. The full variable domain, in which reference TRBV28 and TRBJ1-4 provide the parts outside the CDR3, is DVKVTQSSRYLVKRTGEKVFLECVQDMDHENMFWYRQDPGLGLRLIYFSYDVKMKEKGDIPEGYSVSREKKERFSLILESASTNQTSMYLCASTNLARGTTNEKLFFGSGTQLSVL.

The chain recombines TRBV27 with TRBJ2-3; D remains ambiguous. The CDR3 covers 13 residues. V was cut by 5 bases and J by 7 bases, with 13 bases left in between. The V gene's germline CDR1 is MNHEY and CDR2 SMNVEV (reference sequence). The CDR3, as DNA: TGTGCCAGCAGTCCAGTGGGTTTTCATACGCAGTATTTT. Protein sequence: CASSPVGFHTQYF.

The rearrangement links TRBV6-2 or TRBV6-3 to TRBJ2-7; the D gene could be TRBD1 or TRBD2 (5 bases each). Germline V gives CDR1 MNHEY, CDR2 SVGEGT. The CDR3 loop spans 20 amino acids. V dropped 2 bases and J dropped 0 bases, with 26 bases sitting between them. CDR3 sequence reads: CASSYTRDGMDGGYSYEQYF. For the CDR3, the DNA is TGTGCCAGCAGTTACACTAGGGACGGAATGGACGGAGGCTACTCCTACGAGCAGTACTTC.

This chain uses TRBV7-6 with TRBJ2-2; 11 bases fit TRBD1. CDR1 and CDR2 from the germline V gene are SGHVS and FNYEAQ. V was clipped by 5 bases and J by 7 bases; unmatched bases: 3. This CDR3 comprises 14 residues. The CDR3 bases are TGTGCCAGCAGCCGGACAGGGGGCAACGGGGAGCTGTTTTTT. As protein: CASSRTGGNGELFF.

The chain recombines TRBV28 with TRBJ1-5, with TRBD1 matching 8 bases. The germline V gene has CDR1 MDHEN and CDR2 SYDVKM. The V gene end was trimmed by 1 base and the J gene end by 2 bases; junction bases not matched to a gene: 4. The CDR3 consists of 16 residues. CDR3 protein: CASSLFPGQGNQPQHF. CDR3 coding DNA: TGTGCCAGCAGTTTATTCCCGGGACAGGGCAATCAGCCCCAGCATTTT.

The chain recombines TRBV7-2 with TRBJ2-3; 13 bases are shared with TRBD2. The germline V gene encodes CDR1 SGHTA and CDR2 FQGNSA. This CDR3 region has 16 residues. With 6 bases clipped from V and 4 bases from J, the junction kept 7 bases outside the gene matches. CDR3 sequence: CASRGTSGGAPDTQYF. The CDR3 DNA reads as TGTGCCAGCAGGGGCACTAGCGGGGGGGCCCCAGATACGCAGTATTTT.

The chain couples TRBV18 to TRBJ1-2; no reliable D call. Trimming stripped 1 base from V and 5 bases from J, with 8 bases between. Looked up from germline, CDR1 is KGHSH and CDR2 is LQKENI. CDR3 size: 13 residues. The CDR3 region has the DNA TGTGCCAGCTCACCACGGGCAGATTATGGCTACACCTTC. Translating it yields CASSPRADYGYTF.

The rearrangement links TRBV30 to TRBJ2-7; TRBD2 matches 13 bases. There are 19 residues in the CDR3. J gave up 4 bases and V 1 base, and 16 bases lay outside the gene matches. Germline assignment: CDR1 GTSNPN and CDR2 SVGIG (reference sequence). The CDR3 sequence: CAWSAGLAGATPYLYEQYF. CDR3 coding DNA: TGTGCCTGGAGTGCAGGACTAGCGGGGGCCACTCCTTACCTTTACGAGCAGTACTTC.

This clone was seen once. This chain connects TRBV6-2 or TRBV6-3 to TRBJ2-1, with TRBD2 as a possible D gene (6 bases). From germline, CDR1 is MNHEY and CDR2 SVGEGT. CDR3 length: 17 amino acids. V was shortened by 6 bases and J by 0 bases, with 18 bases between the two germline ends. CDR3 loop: CASSPRREVLSYNEQFF. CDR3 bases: TGTGCCAGCAGCCCCCGGAGGGAGGTCCTCTCCTACAATGAGCAGTTCTTC.